The clone carrying this T cell receptor (beta chain) was counted a few times. The antigen is unknown. The V end was cut by 4 bases, the J end by 1 base, with 6 bases between. This CDR3 spans 12 amino acids. Germline V gene data show CDR1 as SQVTM and CDR2 as ANQGSEA. The authors made TCR beta libraries by quantitative 5'-RACE with molecular barcodes. TCRdb reanalysed the 5' RACE reads using MiXCR and keeps one entry per CDR3 protein. Of some 450,000 distinct CDR3 sequences in the sample, 15% to 20% were seen once. These data come from a study of CD8 T cells in ankylosing spondylitis. Study outcomes and limitations: A motif in TCR beta, a set of eight highly homologous variants, appeared characteristic of ankylosing spondylitis blood. CD8+ disease-linked clones were present at relatively low frequencies in blood.

This chain links TRBV29-1 with TRBJ2-3; D not resolved. Sequences were obtained from blood, either unsorted or a sorted T cell fraction (not recorded which). This receptor was obtained from a male donor with ankylosing spondylitis. CDR3 protein: CSVGVGTDTQYF. In DNA, the CDR3 is TGCAGCGTTGGGGTCGGCACAGATACGCAGTATTTT.